This TCR beta chain was obtained from a study of PD-1 blockade in classical Hodgkin lymphoma. Study observations and caveats: Newly diagnosed and completely responding patients shared comparable baseline diversity. TCR diversity at baseline was reported to be reduced in newly diagnosed patients relative to healthy donors. CD4+ TCR diversity climbed significantly by C4D1, unlike CD8+ TCR diversity.

This CDR3 is built from 13 residues. Trimming pared 2 bases from V and 9 bases from J, leaving 11 bases between. Germline V gene data show CDR1 as SNHLY and CDR2 as FYNNEI. There are a few counts of this clone. What it binds is not known. Time point denoted: cycle 4 day 1 (C4D1), after 6 weeks of nivolumab. Relapse was seen in all patients after autologous stem cell transplantation, and brentuximab vedotin exposure was variable. Complete response, partial response or progressive disease was each patient's best response. Here immunoSEQ multiplex PCR was the method, and the copy in TCRdb shows in-frame clones only, minus some. This table has about 21,000 clones, approximately 80% appearing once.

The input for sequencing was peripheral blood mononuclear cells (PBMCs), taken before the fourth cycle of nivolumab. The clonotype originates from a human donor with classical Hodgkin lymphoma. V is TRBV2 and J is TRBJ2-1; D is unclear. The CDR3 DNA reads TGTGCCAGCAGTGAACGAGACTCCGGTGAGCAGTTCTTC. This encodes CASSERDSGEQFF. Filled out from reference TRBV2 and TRBJ2-1, the complete variable domain reads EPEVTQTPSHQVTQMGQEVILRCVPISNHLYFYWYRQILGQKVEFLVSFYNNEISEKSEIFDDQFSVERPDGSNFTLKIRSTKLEDSAMYFCASSERDSGEQFFGPGTRLTVL.